One and the same sample provided the 29 T cell receptor beta chains below, sequenced in a study of shared clonotypes between healthy human individuals. Repertoires were generated with immunoSEQ multiplex PCR, while TCRdb's copy carries only in-frame clones and drops some. The table includes some 2.3 million clones, 93% detected once. The specimen sequenced was naive CD4+ T cells from PBMCs. Stated subset: CD45RA+ positively selected. The receptor set was obtained from a man aged 18 to 30 in good health. Some clones in this sample may be carry-over from other donors' samples.

CDR3 nucleotide sequence: TGTGCCAGCACCCTCGGGGGTAGCTCCTACAATGAGCAGTTCTTC. Translating it yields CASTLGGSSYNEQFF. J is TRBJ2-1 and V is TRBV7-2; a possible D gene is TRBD2 (6 bases). Looked up from germline, CDR1 is SGHTA and CDR2 is FQGNSA. V was shortened by 7 bases and J by 0 bases, with 13 bases between the two germline ends. The CDR3 length is 15 residues. Full variable domain (missing parts from reference TRBV7-2 and TRBJ2-1): GAGVSQSPSNKVTEKGKDVELRCDPISGHTALYWYRQSLGQGLEFLIYFQGNSAPDKSGLPSDRFSAERTGGSVSTLTIQRTQQEDSAVYLCASTLGGSSYNEQFFGPGTRLTVL.

The chain couples TRBV7-2 to TRBJ1-2; 8 bases are shared with TRBD1. The CDR3 contains 14 residues. V dropped 4 bases and J dropped 4; count of bases not matched to a gene: 5. Germline V lookup: CDR1 SGHTA, CDR2 FQGNSA. CDR3: CASSSGQGPYGYTF. The CDR3 DNA reads TGTGCCAGCAGCTCCGGACAGGGCCCCTATGGCTACACCTTC.

This chain uses TRBV7-3 with TRBJ1-5; 8 nucleotides line up with TRBD1. Trimming removed 3 bases from V and 6 bases from J; junction bases left unmatched: 1. The CDR3 consists of 13 residues. Germline V gene lookup returns CDR1 SGHTA and CDR2 FQGTGA. In DNA form, the CDR3 reads TGTGCCAGCAGCTTTACAGGGGGTCAGCCCCAGCATTTT. It codes for CASSFTGGQPQHF. Drawing the rest from reference TRBV7-3 and TRBJ1-5, the complete variable domain is GAGVSQTPSNKVTEKGKYVELRCDPISGHTALYWYRQSLGQGPEFLIYFQGTGAADDSGLPNDRFFAVRPEGSVSTLKIQRTERGDSAVYLCASSFTGGQPQHFGDGTRLSIL.

The rearrangement uses TRBV29-1 and TRBJ1-1; possibly TRBD1 for D (5 bases). V lost 7 bases, J lost 4 bases, and 10 bases lay in between. The CDR3 is 11 amino acids. Germline V gives CDR1 SQVTM, CDR2 ANQGSEA. CDR3 loop: CSAEGATEAFF. CDR3 DNA: TGCAGCGCCGAAGGGGCCACTGAAGCTTTCTTT.

This clone showed up just a few times. The same CDR3 also results from other DNA sequences found in this sample. This sequence joins TRBV30 and TRBJ1-1; D call uncertain. The length of the CDR3 is 13 residues. The germline V gene encodes CDR1 GTSNPN and CDR2 SVGIG (reference sequence). Trimming removed 0 bases at V and 4 bases at J, with 9 bases between. This chain's CDR3 is CAWSVGGSTEAFF. In nucleotides, the CDR3 is TGTGCCTGGAGTGTCGGAGGGAGCACTGAAGCTTTCTTT.

The gene calls are TRBV7-9 and TRBJ1-1; no clear D. The CDR3 length is 16 residues. The ends were cut back, 5 bases at V and 0 bases at J, with 16 bases in the middle. Per the germline V gene, CDR1 is SEHNR and CDR2 is FQNEAQ (reference sequence). CDR3 region: CASSRWAGDMNTEAFF. Written as DNA, the CDR3 is TGTGCCAGCAGCCGCTGGGCGGGCGATATGAACACTGAAGCTTTCTTT.

This chain links TRBV4-3 with TRBJ2-3, with 11 nucleotides matching TRBD1. The CDR3 covers 18 residues. With 0 bases clipped from V and 2 bases from J, the junction kept 7 bases outside the gene matches. The germline V gene has CDR1 LGHNA and CDR2 YSLEER. The CDR3 DNA reads TGCGCCAGCAGCCAAGATGTTACGGGACAGGGGGACACAGATACGCAGTATTTT. It translates to CASSQDVTGQGDTDTQYF.

The table lists this clone with a count of one. CDR3 protein: CASSLALESNEKLFF. CDR3 DNA sequence: TGTGCCAGCAGCTTAGCGTTGGAGAGTAATGAAAAACTGTTTTTT. The V call is TRBV7-9, the J call TRBJ1-4, with D unresolved. Germline loops: CDR1 SEHNR, CDR2 FQNEAQ (reference sequence). Between the trimmed V and J ends, which lost 0 bases and 4 bases, there was a span of 9 bases. The CDR3 consists of 15 residues.

The rearrangement links TRBV19 to TRBJ2-1, with D tentatively TRBD1 (6 bases). Germline-derived CDR1 and CDR2 are LNHDA and SQIVND (reference sequence). Between the trimmed V and J ends, which lost 10 bases and 4 bases, there was a span of 23 bases. This CDR3 is built from 16 residues. In nucleotides, the CDR3 is TGTGCCACCTCAGGACGGGCAGGGGAACGTTACAATGAGCAGTTCTTC. Amino acids: CATSGRAGERYNEQFF. Supplemented by reference TRBV19 and TRBJ2-1, the full variable domain reads DGGITQSPKYLFRKEGQNVTLSCEQNLNHDAMYWYRQDPGQGLRLIYYSQIVNDFQKGDIAEGYSVSREKKESFPLTVTSAQKNPTAFYLCATSGRAGERYNEQFFGPGTRLTVL.

This chain uses TRBV9 with TRBJ2-2, with TRBD2 identical over 7 bases. J lost 5 bases, V lost 0 bases, and 4 bases had no gene match. Germline CDR1 reads SGDLS; CDR2 reads YYNGEE. The CDR3 is 15 amino acids. In DNA form, the CDR3 reads TGTGCCAGCAGCGTAGTCGGGAGGTTTACCGGGGAGCTGTTTTTT. Amino acid sequence: CASSVVGRFTGELFF.

The CDR3 loop is CASVREGLSPEQFF. The CDR3 DNA is TGTGCCAGTGTAAGGGAGGGCCTATCCCCTGAGCAGTTCTTC. The chain uses TRBV28 and TRBJ2-1; 7 nucleotides match TRBD2. Trimming removed 9 bases from V and 9 bases from J; junction bases left unmatched: 14. The germline V gene has CDR1 MDHEN and CDR2 SYDVKM. This CDR3 contains 14 residues.

The chain has TRBV28 and TRBJ2-1; D perhaps matches TRBD2 (6 bases). The CDR3 is 11 residues long. The V end lost 10 bases, the J end lost 6 bases, and 10 bases lay between the germline ends. Germline lookup yields CDR1 MDHEN and CDR2 SYDVKM. The CDR3, as DNA: TGTGCCACCGGGCGGGGCAATGAGCAGTTCTTC. Translation gives CATGRGNEQFF.

The chain uses TRBV14 and TRBJ1-4; D unclear. Deletions cut 4 bases from V and 8 bases from J, with 20 bases between. This CDR3 spans 16 amino acids. Germline CDR1 reads SGHDN; CDR2 reads FVKESK. The CDR3: CASSPRSAGHAEKLFF. CDR3 bases: TGTGCCAGCAGCCCGAGAAGTGCGGGCCATGCGGAAAAACTGTTTTTT.

V usage is TRBV2 and J usage is TRBJ1-3; D unresolved. V was pared by 4 bases and J by 2 bases, with 6 bases between. The CDR3 length is 13 residues. CDR1 and CDR2 from the germline V gene are SNHLY and FYNNEI. The CDR3 sequence is CASSAIAGNTIYF. The CDR3 DNA follows: TGTGCCAGCAGTGCAATCGCTGGAAACACCATATATTTT.

The V gene is TRBV6-5, the J gene TRBJ2-1; TRBD1 aligns across 8 bases. This CDR3 has 16 amino acids. Germline CDR1 and CDR2: MNHEY and SVGAGI. The ends lost 0 bases at V and 4 bases at J; junction bases unmatched: 5. The chain's CDR3 is CASSYSHRGVYNEQFF. As DNA, the CDR3 is TGTGCCAGCAGTTACTCGCACAGGGGGGTGTACAATGAGCAGTTCTTC.

The chain joins TRBV5-5 to TRBJ2-7; D perhaps matches TRBD1 (6 bases). Per the germline V gene, CDR1 is SGHKS and CDR2 is YYEKEE (reference sequence). The CDR3 has 14 amino acids. The ends were cut back, 3 bases at V and 2 bases at J, with 12 bases in the middle. The CDR3 region is CASSSHGQTYEQYF. The DNA of the CDR3 is TGTGCCAGCAGCTCCCACGGACAGACCTACGAGCAGTACTTC.

The rearrangement links TRBV7-3 to TRBJ1-1, with no clear D. This CDR3 has 13 residues. Trimming stripped 5 bases from V and 3 bases from J, with 10 bases between. CDR1 is SGHTA, CDR2 FQGTGA, per germline. For the CDR3, the DNA is TGTGCCAGCAGCCCGGGATTGGACACTGAAGCTTTCTTT. It codes for CASSPGLDTEAFF.

Turning to this clone: The sample contains more than one DNA sequence encoding this CDR3. V usage is TRBV29-1 and J usage is TRBJ2-3; weak D call: TRBD1 (5 bases). V was trimmed by 5 bases and J by 0 bases, leaving 12 bases between them. The V gene's germline CDR1 is SQVTM and CDR2 ANQGSEA. The CDR3 is 14 amino acids. CDR3 region: CSVRQGGSTDTQYF. In DNA, the CDR3 is TGCAGCGTTAGGCAGGGCGGTAGCACAGATACGCAGTATTTT.

The gene calls are TRBV27 and TRBJ2-7, with 8 bases lining up with TRBD1. The J segment lost 2 bases and the V segment lost 5 bases, leaving 8 bases of the junction unmatched. Germline CDR1 and CDR2: MNHEY and SMNVEV (reference sequence). The length of the CDR3 is 15 residues. DNA for the CDR3: TGTGCCAGCAGTAAGGGACAGGTAATTCCCTACGAGCAGTACTTC. This encodes CASSKGQVIPYEQYF.

This chain connects TRBV7-2 to TRBJ2-5, with unresolved D. Trimming pared 8 bases from V and 1 base from J, leaving 11 bases between. The germline gives CDR1 SGHTA, CDR2 FQGNSA. This CDR3 spans 13 amino acids. The CDR3 spells CASGVMSQETQYF. The CDR3 DNA sequence: TGTGCCAGCGGTGTGATGAGCCAAGAGACCCAGTACTTC. Using reference TRBV7-2 and TRBJ2-5 for the parts outside the CDR3, the full variable domain is GAGVSQSPSNKVTEKGKDVELRCDPISGHTALYWYRQSLGQGLEFLIYFQGNSAPDKSGLPSDRFSAERTGGSVSTLTIQRTQQEDSAVYLCASGVMSQETQYFGPGTRLLVL.

The sample holds one count of this clone. This sequence joins TRBV6-1 and TRBJ1-2; the match to TRBD1 covers 9 bases. This CDR3 has 17 amino acids. Germline lookup yields CDR1 MNHNS and CDR2 SASEGT. V was clipped by 1 base and J by 1 base; unmatched bases: 7. The CDR3 region has the DNA TGTGCCAGCAGTGAAGTGTTACCGGGACAGGGTAACTATGGCTACACCTTC. Encoded protein: CASSEVLPGQGNYGYTF.

The V call is TRBV5-1, the J call TRBJ2-1; D is uncertain. Looked up from germline, CDR1 is SGHRS and CDR2 is YFSETQ. The CDR3 is 15 residues long. Trimming stripped 0 bases from V and 6 bases from J, with 13 bases between. The CDR3 loop reads CASSLGSYESNEQFF. For the CDR3, the DNA is TGCGCCAGCAGCTTGGGGTCCTACGAGTCCAATGAGCAGTTCTTC.

About this clone itself: Different DNA sequences within this sample yield the same CDR3. The rearrangement joins TRBV5-1 to TRBJ1-1; no clear D gene. Germline CDR1 SGHRS, CDR2 YFSETQ. Trimming removed 2 bases at V and 0 bases at J, with 8 bases between. The CDR3 runs to 14 residues. The CDR3 here is CASSFGRMNTEAFF. CDR3 sequence (DNA): TGCGCCAGCAGCTTTGGACGGATGAACACTGAAGCTTTCTTT.

The rearrangement links TRBV28 to TRBJ2-3; 11 nucleotides match TRBD2. CDR1 and CDR2 from the germline V gene are MDHEN and SYDVKM. This CDR3 is 17 amino acids long. The V and J ends lost 3 bases and 8 bases, in that order; junction bases with no gene match: 13. The CDR3, as DNA: TGTGCCAGCAGTTTCGCCAATAGCGGGGGGGGATTAGGTACGCAGTATTTT. Protein sequence: CASSFANSGGGLGTQYF. The whole variable domain, remainder taken from reference TRBV28 and TRBJ2-3, is DVKVTQSSRYLVKRTGEKVFLECVQDMDHENMFWYRQDPGLGLRLIYFSYDVKMKEKGDIPEGYSVSREKKERFSLILESASTNQTSMYLCASSFANSGGGLGTQYFGPGTRLTVL.

V gene TRBV7-2 combines with J gene TRBJ1-2, with 10 bases identical to TRBD1. With V trimmed by 5 bases and J by 7 bases, 10 bases remained unmatched. Looked up from germline, CDR1 is SGHTA and CDR2 is FQGNSA. The CDR3 covers 15 residues. CDR3 DNA: TGTGCCAGCAGCATAGACAGGGGGCGAAGTTTTGGCTACACCTTC. Amino acids: CASSIDRGRSFGYTF.

This CDR3 is CASSLSLDNEQFF. CDR3 DNA: TGTGCCAGCAGCTTGTCCCTAGACAATGAGCAGTTCTTC. The chain uses TRBV7-3 and TRBJ2-1; D is unclear. CDR3 length: 13 amino acids. Trimming removed 3 bases at V and 5 bases at J, with 8 bases between. The germline CDR1 and CDR2 sequences are SGHTA and FQGTGA.

In DNA, the CDR3 is TGTGCCAGCAGCTTGTGGCGGGGATCTGGACAGCCCCAGCATTTT. Translating it yields CASSLWRGSGQPQHF. V usage is TRBV5-6 and J usage is TRBJ1-5, with D unclear. V was trimmed by 1 base and J by 7 bases, leaving 15 bases between them. CDR1 and CDR2 from the germline V gene are SGHDT and YYEEEE. The CDR3 loop spans 15 amino acids.

This chain connects TRBV6-5 to TRBJ1-1; D remains unclear. The CDR3 contains 16 residues. The germline V gene encodes CDR1 MNHEY and CDR2 SVGAGI. The ends were cut back, 4 bases at V and 1 base at J, with 16 bases in the middle. DNA of the CDR3: TGTGCCAGCAGTTCTGCCCGTGGGGTGGGGAACACTGAAGCTTTCTTT. It yields the protein CASSSARGVGNTEAFF.

The chain employs TRBV5-4 and TRBJ2-7; D may be TRBD1 or TRBD2 (5 bases each). The V and J ends lost 3 bases and 3 bases respectively, with 16 bases between them. The CDR3 is made up of 15 amino acids. The germline CDR1 and CDR2 sequences are SGHNT and YYREEE (reference sequence). CDR3 in amino acids: CASSSKQGGGYEQYF. The CDR3 DNA follows: TGTGCCAGCAGCTCGAAGCAGGGTGGAGGCTACGAGCAGTACTTC.